This TCR beta chain comes out of a study of shared clonotypes between healthy human individuals. Using immunoSEQ multiplex PCR, the repertoire was profiled, and TCRdb retains in-frame clones only, with some absent. The data show 600,000 or so clones, with roughly 98% seen just once and roughly 0.29% held by the top ten. Naive CD8 isolation took CD45RO-negative cells positively selected for CCR7 and excluded terminally differentiated effector memory CD45RA+ cells. CDR1 is SGHAT, CDR2 FQNNGV, per germline. The CDR3 sequence is 16 residues long. The V segment lost 5 bases and the J segment 7 bases; nucleotides outside the gene matches: 11.

The chain is built from TRBV11-2 and TRBJ2-2, with 9 bases identical to TRBD1. The source of this sequence is a man aged 25 to 40 in good health. The source material was naive CD8+ T cells sorted from blood. The CDR3: CASSAYLQGADGELFF. In DNA form, the CDR3 reads TGTGCCAGCAGCGCATACCTACAGGGGGCCGACGGGGAGCTGTTTTTT.